The 24 T cell receptor beta chains below were found in one sample sequenced in a study of cytomegalovirus exposure and HLA in healthy donors. In the PCR, 60 Vbeta and 13 Jbeta primers were used. Profiling relied on immunoSEQ multiplex PCR, and the TCRdb table lists in-frame clones only, not all of them. In the table there are about 110,000 clones, over 70% of which are singletons. Material: PBMCs. Receptor source: a man aged 40-49 years in good health and CMV-seronegative.

The J gene is TRBJ2-7, the V gene TRBV6-5; 7 bases are a match to TRBD1. V gave up 6 bases and J gave up 1 base; unmatched junction bases: 9. CDR1 and CDR2 from the germline V gene are MNHEY and SVGAGI. CDR3 length: 15 residues. In DNA, the CDR3 is TGTGCCAGCAGAACAGACAGGGTTATATCCTACGAGCAGTACTTC. Translating gives CASRTDRVISYEQYF.

CDR3 bases: TGTGCCAGCAGCTCCGAGGACAGGGTCGGAAACGAGCAGTTCTTC. Encoded protein: CASSSEDRVGNEQFF. The gene calls are TRBV7-9 and TRBJ2-1; 8 bases agree with TRBD1. The J segment lost 10 bases and the V segment lost 4 bases, leaving 12 bases of the junction unmatched. The CDR3 is 15 residues long. Germline V gene sequence: CDR1 SEHNR, CDR2 FQNEAQ (reference sequence).

The chain's CDR3 is CASSVGGGRETQYF. CDR3 nucleotide sequence: TGTGCCAGCAGCGTAGGGGGGGGGAGGGAGACCCAGTACTTC. The chain has TRBV9 and TRBJ2-5, with TRBD2 identical over 7 bases. This CDR3 spans 14 amino acids. Trimming at V came to 0 bases and at J to 5 bases, leaving 4 bases not matched to a gene. CDR1 and CDR2 (germline): SGDLS, YYNGEE.

The V call is TRBV4-3, the J call TRBJ2-5; TRBD1 agrees at 11 bases. Germline CDR1 reads LGHNA; CDR2 reads YSLEER. The CDR3 contains 15 residues. The junction had 3 bases not matched to a gene; V was cut back by 1 base and J by 5 bases. CDR3 loop: CASSQGTGGFETQYF. The CDR3 DNA reads as TGCGCCAGCAGCCAAGGGACAGGGGGCTTCGAGACCCAGTACTTC.

The gene calls are TRBV19 and TRBJ1-1; D possibly corresponds to TRBD1 (6 bases). The length of the CDR3 is 13 residues. The germline gives CDR1 LNHDA, CDR2 SQIVND (reference sequence). V dropped 4 bases and J dropped 8 bases, with 14 bases sitting between them. The CDR3 DNA sequence: TGTGCCAGTAGTAGGGACATATCGGGCGAAGCTTTCTTT. Protein product: CASSRDISGEAFF.

DNA of the CDR3: TGTGCCAGCAGCGTGGGGTCTAGCGGGGGGTTCTACAATGAGCAGTTCTTC. It is translated as CASSVGSSGGFYNEQFF. The rearrangement links TRBV9 to TRBJ2-1; 11 nucleotides agree with TRBD2. Looked up from germline, CDR1 is SGDLS and CDR2 is YYNGEE. The CDR3 runs to 17 residues. With 2 bases clipped from V and 3 bases from J, the junction kept 7 bases outside the gene matches.

The J gene is TRBJ2-3, the V gene TRBV2; D might be TRBD2 (6 bases). Germline CDR1 and CDR2: SNHLY and FYNNEI. The germline V and J ends were trimmed by 3 bases and 5 bases, with 18 bases remaining between them. The CDR3 has 16 amino acids. The CDR3 DNA follows: TGTGCCAGCAGTGAGGAGGGCAGCACGCGGGGAGATACGCAGTATTTT. Its protein is CASSEEGSTRGDTQYF.

This chain uses TRBV18 with TRBJ2-3; D may be TRBD2 (5 bases). Trimming shortened V by 0 bases and J by 4 bases, and 17 bases separated the two germline ends. Per germline, CDR1 KGHSH and CDR2 LQKENI. The CDR3 is made up of 17 amino acids. CDR3 sequence (DNA): TGTGCCAGCTCACCACCGGGCGGACTGGGTCGCGCAGATACGCAGTATTTT. Its protein is CASSPPGGLGRADTQYF. Full variable domain (remainder filled in from reference TRBV18 and TRBJ2-3): NAGVMQNPRHLVRRRGQEARLRCSPMKGHSHVYWYRQLPEEGLKFMVYLQKENIIDESGMPKERFSAEFPKEGPSILRIQQVVRGDSAAYFCASSPPGGLGRADTQYFGPGTRLTVL.

This clone was recorded a few times. The V call is TRBV7-2, the J call TRBJ2-5; 7 bases agree with TRBD1. Germline-derived CDR1 and CDR2 are SGHTA and FQGNSA. This CDR3 has 15 amino acids. V gave up 2 bases and J gave up 5 bases; unmatched junction bases: 8. In nucleotides, the CDR3 is TGTGCCAGCAGCTTACGGGCAGGGGGATTGGAGACCCAGTACTTC. As protein: CASSLRAGGLETQYF.

The chain carries TRBV5-1 and TRBJ2-7, with 9 positions matching TRBD1. This CDR3 is built from 15 residues. J was trimmed by 3 bases and V by 3 bases; bases with no gene match: 7. CDR1 is SGHRS and CDR2 is YFSETQ in the germline V gene. CDR3 DNA: TGCGCCAGCAGCTCGGCGGACAGGGGAGGCTACGAGCAGTACTTC. This codes for CASSSADRGGYEQYF.

CDR3 region: CASATEVGYEQYF. DNA for the CDR3: TGTGCCAGCGCCACGGAGGTCGGCTACGAGCAGTACTTC. The gene calls are TRBV18 and TRBJ2-7, with a weak D call TRBD2 (5 bases). The germline CDR1 and CDR2 sequences are KGHSH and LQKENI. The ends were cut back, 8 bases at V and 3 bases at J, with 14 bases in the middle. This CDR3 has 13 amino acids.

V usage is TRBV5-6 and J usage is TRBJ2-4; 14 nucleotides align to TRBD2. The CDR3 spans 16 residues. J gave up 8 bases and V 3 bases, and 7 bases lay outside the gene matches. From germline, CDR1 is SGHDT and CDR2 YYEEEE. CDR3 sequence: CASSYRLAGGQDIQYF. The DNA for the CDR3 is TGTGCCAGCAGCTACCGACTAGCGGGGGGGCAGGACATTCAGTACTTC.

The chain recombines TRBV7-8 with TRBJ2-1; 9 bases fit TRBD1. Germline V gene lookup returns CDR1 SGHVS and CDR2 FQNEAQ. V was pared by 7 bases and J by 4 bases, with 11 bases of the junction left unmatched. The CDR3 has 16 residues. The CDR3 here is CASKRSGTGIYNEQFF. The CDR3 nucleotides are TGTGCCAGCAAACGCTCCGGGACAGGGATATACAATGAGCAGTTCTTC.

This chain connects TRBV7-9 to TRBJ2-3; D ambiguous. V was cut by 1 base and J by 0 bases, with 8 bases left in between. The CDR3 totals 15 residues. Germline CDR1 SEHNR, CDR2 FQNEAQ (reference sequence). CDR3 DNA sequence: TGTGCCAGCAGCTTAGTATTCTCTAGCACAGATACGCAGTATTTT. It specifies CASSLVFSSTDTQYF. Drawing the rest from reference TRBV7-9 and TRBJ2-3, the complete variable domain is DTGVSQNPRHKITKRGQNVTFRCDPISEHNRLYWYRQTLGQGPEFLTYFQNEAQLEKSRLLSDRFSAERPKGSFSTLEIQRTEQGDSAMYLCASSLVFSSTDTQYFGPGTRLTVL.

This rearrangement joins TRBV6-5 to TRBJ2-7; 10 positions agree with TRBD2. V gave up 3 bases and J gave up 4 bases; unmatched junction bases: 6. The CDR3 loop spans 15 amino acids. CDR1 is MNHEY, CDR2 SVGAGI, per germline. For the CDR3, the DNA is TGTGCCAGCAGTTATGGAGCTAGCGGGAGTTACGAGCAGTACTTC. As protein: CASSYGASGSYEQYF.

The genes are TRBV9 and TRBJ2-3; 11 bases align to TRBD2. Losses at the gene ends were 4 bases for V and 6 bases for J; bases not matched to a gene: 7. The CDR3 is 15 residues long. Germline CDR1 SGDLS, CDR2 YYNGEE. CDR3 bases: TGTGCCAGCAGCTTAAGACTAGCGGGGCGGGATACGCAGTATTTT. Translating it yields CASSLRLAGRDTQYF.

The chain has TRBV5-4 and TRBJ2-7, with D possibly TRBD1 on 5 matching bases. Germline V gene sequence: CDR1 SGHNT, CDR2 YYREEE (reference sequence). This CDR3 has 14 amino acids. Trimming removed 1 base at V and 4 bases at J, with 12 bases between. The DNA of the CDR3 is TGTGCCAGCAGCTTGACCCAGGGTGCGTACGAGCAGTACTTC. As protein: CASSLTQGAYEQYF.

This chain connects TRBV5-1 to TRBJ1-1; 8 bases fit TRBD1. This CDR3 comprises 15 residues. The V gene end was trimmed by 0 bases and the J gene end by 4 bases; junction bases not matched to a gene: 5. CDR1 is SGHRS and CDR2 is YFSETQ in the germline V gene. This CDR3 is CASSLDPGGFTEAFF. CDR3 sequence (DNA): TGCGCCAGCAGCTTGGATCCAGGGGGCTTCACTGAAGCTTTCTTT. Variable domain in full (rest from reference TRBV5-1 and TRBJ1-1): KAGVTQTPRYLIKTRGQQVTLSCSPISGHRSVSWYQQTPGQGLQFLFEYFSETQRNKGNFPGRFSGRQFSNSRSEMNVSTLELGDSALYLCASSLDPGGFTEAFFGQGTRLTVV.

The chain employs TRBV28 and TRBJ2-1; possible D gene TRBD2, 6 bases. Germline V CDR1 and CDR2: MDHEN, SYDVKM. The V end lost 3 bases, the J end lost 4 bases, and 13 bases lay between the germline ends. The CDR3 totals 15 residues. This CDR3 is CASSLVVSGYNEQFF. The CDR3 region has the DNA TGTGCCAGCAGTTTGGTCGTTAGCGGATACAATGAGCAGTTCTTC.

The table lists this clone with a count of one. This chain connects TRBV9 to TRBJ2-1, with a weak D call TRBD2 (6 bases). The CDR3 length is 16 residues. Trimming left V 3 bases short and J 4 bases short, with 17 bases between. Germline V CDR1 and CDR2: SGDLS, YYNGEE. This CDR3 is CASSGSVVGLYNEQFF. The CDR3 nucleotides read TGTGCCAGCAGCGGATCCGTGGTGGGACTTTACAATGAGCAGTTCTTC.

The chain uses TRBV7-2 and TRBJ2-3; no firm D call. This CDR3 is 15 amino acids long. Trimming removed 4 bases at V and 3 bases at J, with 14 bases between. Germline loops: CDR1 SGHTA, CDR2 FQGNSA. DNA for the CDR3: TGTGCCAGCAGCTCCCCGAGGAGCCTTACAGATACGCAGTATTTT. The encoded protein is CASSSPRSLTDTQYF.

V is TRBV19 and J is TRBJ1-3; 10 bases are shared with TRBD1. The CDR3 loop spans 19 amino acids. CDR1 and CDR2 (germline): LNHDA, SQIVND (reference sequence). V shed 3 bases, J shed 0 bases, and the junction held 11 bases outside the gene matches. DNA for the CDR3: TGTGCCAGTAGTATCTTGGGACAGGGGAGCGCGACCTCTGGAAACACCATATATTTT. It yields the protein CASSILGQGSATSGNTIYF.

The chain recombines TRBV11-1 with TRBJ2-5; TRBD2 agrees at 11 bases. CDR1 is SGHAT and CDR2 is FQDESV in the germline V gene (reference sequence). After removal of 5 bases from V and 7 bases from J, the junction contained 18 bases not matched to a gene. CDR3 length equals 18 residues. The CDR3 spells CASSPGGLAGGLGGTQYF. Here the CDR3 DNA reads TGTGCCAGCAGCCCCGGGGGCCTAGCGGGGGGCCTTGGGGGGACCCAGTACTTC. Filled out from reference TRBV11-1 and TRBJ2-5, the complete variable domain reads EAEVAQSPRYKITEKSQAVAFWCDPISGHATLYWYRQILGQGPELLVQFQDESVVDDSQLPKDRFSAERLKGVDSTLKIQPAELGDSAMYLCASSPGGLAGGLGGTQYFGPGTRLLVL.

V gene TRBV4-3 combines with J gene TRBJ2-7; 7 bases align to TRBD2. J lost 3 bases, V lost 2 bases, and 7 bases had no gene match. The CDR3 consists of 15 residues. CDR1 and CDR2 from the germline V gene are LGHNA and YSLEER. The CDR3 nucleotides read TGCGCCAGCAGCCAAAAGGAAGGGAGGGGCTACGAGCAGTACTTC. Its translation is CASSQKEGRGYEQYF.